This is a list of T cell receptor beta chains from one sample in a study of blood T cell repertoires in COVID-19. The data were produced by immunoSEQ multiplex PCR, yet TCRdb's version contains in-frame clones alone and is incomplete. The profile shows about 300,000 clones, approximately 84% of them singletons. Sequenced: peripheral blood. All receptors derive from a human donor with COVID-19, enrolled during active disease. The donor label of this sample is uncertain. CDR3s include the opening cysteine and the closing phenylalanine or tryptophan. Each record gives: clone size, J gene, D gene, CDR3 length, V gene, CDR3 DNA, CDR3 protein. A D gene is named only where the DNA matches it firmly. Size is stated for part of the rows, as once, few or many counts, or as a class when the clone is expanded.

>-|TRBJ2-3|-|18|TRBV7-9
TGTGCCAGCAGCTTTCGTTCGCAACCTGGGCGGGCGTTAGATACGCAGTATTTT
CASSFRSQPGRALDTQYF
>-|TRBJ2-1|-|16|TRBV9
TGTGCCAGCAGCGTGGCCTGGGGCAACTCCTACAATGAGCAGTTCTTC
CASSVAWGNSYNEQFF
>-|TRBJ1-2|-|13|TRBV28
TGTGCCAGCGCCCCGGGGGATAACTATGGCTACACCTTC
CASAPGDNYGYTF
>-|TRBJ1-2|-|15|TRBV6-5
TGTGCCAGCACCCTAGCGGGACCTCGTGACTATGGCTACACCTTC
CASTLAGPRDYGYTF
>-|TRBJ2-5|-|15|TRBV6-5
TGTGCCAGCAGTTACTCGTACATGAACCCGGGGACCCAGTACTTC
CASSYSYMNPGTQYF
>-|TRBJ1-5|TRBD1|16|TRBV4-1
TGCGCCAGCAGCCAAGATCTTGGGACAGGGGCCCAGCCCCAGCATTTT
CASSQDLGTGAQPQHF
>-|TRBJ2-7|TRBD1|14|TRBV7-8
TGTGCCAGCAGCCCTGGGACAGGGACTGGAGAGCAGTACTTC
CASSPGTGTGEQYF
>few|TRBJ1-2|TRBD1|14|TRBV7-9
TGTGCCAGCAGCTTGGAAGGAGACAGGGATGGCTACACCTTC
CASSLEGDRDGYTF
>-|TRBJ1-5|-|14|TRBV7-2
TGTGCCAGCAGCCGGGCAGGGTATAGTCAGCCCCAGCATTTT
CASSRAGYSQPQHF
>-|TRBJ2-2|-|12|TRBV19
TGTGCCAGTCCTAGCAGGACCGGGGAGCTGTTTTTT
CASPSRTGELFF
>few|TRBJ1-5|TRBD1|18|TRBV10-1
TGCGCCAGCAGTGAGTCGTTAGGGACAGGCCCTAGCAATCAGCCCCAGCATTTT
CASSESLGTGPSNQPQHF
>-|TRBJ2-7|TRBD2|18|TRBV24-1
TGTGCCACCAGTGACCCTTTCACTAGCGGGAGGCCCTCCTACGAGCAGTACTTC
CATSDPFTSGRPSYEQYF
>-|TRBJ1-2|TRBD1|17|TRBV6-2/TRBV6-3
TGTGCCAGCAGCCCATTCACAGACAGGGCCCTACTCTATGGCTACACCTTC
CASSPFTDRALLYGYTF
>few|TRBJ1-2|-|14|TRBV3-1/TRBV3-2
TGTGCCAGCAGCCGCCCTGGGGGGTCTTGGGGCTACACCTTC
CASSRPGGSWGYTF